One T cell receptor beta chain is described in this entry. The germline gives CDR1 SGHTS, CDR2 YDEGEE. CDR3 length: 12 amino acids. With V trimmed by 4 bases and J by 6 bases, 3 bases remained unmatched. This sample was included in a study of blood T cell repertoires in COVID-19. Overall study: Acute and convalescent COVID-19 specimens originated in the United States, Italy and Spain. In each case, the material was cDNA or gDNA derived from T cells, B-cell-depleted T cells, or PBMCs.

How the authors handled the data: Amplification of reference gene primers was used by the study to estimate nucleated cell counts. Profiling relied on immunoSEQ multiplex PCR, and the TCRdb table lists in-frame clones only, not all of them. The V and J calls and clone size are taken from that table; D and trimming were inferred from the DNA. The data hold roughly 100,000 clones, with 70% to 90% observed a single time. The sequence was obtained from a man aged 45 to 65 in a cohort sampled during active COVID-19. The sample was peripheral blood. The chain links TRBV5-8 to TRBJ1-1, with TRBD1 identical over 7 bases. This CDR3 is CASSRGTAEAFF. As DNA, the CDR3 is TGTGCCAGCAGCCGGGGGACAGCTGAAGCTTTCTTT.